The clone carrying this T cell receptor (beta chain) has a count of ten or more. These data come from a study of beta chain features in type 1 diabetes. The sequenced template was cDNA made from the entire isolated RNA. The method was immunoSEQ multiplex PCR; TCRdb's version includes in-frame clones alone and lacks a portion of them. Altogether some 220,000 clones are present, about 11% being singletons, with the ten largest covering 1% to 1.5%. CDR1 and CDR2 (germline): MDHEN, SYDVKM. CDR3 length: 18 residues. The V and J ends lost 2 bases and 0 bases, in that order; junction bases with no gene match: 7.

The J gene is TRBJ2-3, the V gene TRBV28, with 11 bases fitting TRBD2. The TCR was taken from a man between 18 and 35 years old in good health. Sequencing used central memory CD4+ T cells from blood. The chain's CDR3 is CASSLRRTSGPSTDTQYF. CDR3 coding DNA: TGTGCCAGCAGTTTACGCCGGACTAGCGGGCCTAGCACAGATACGCAGTATTTT.